This T cell receptor (beta chain) was documented in a study of shared clonotypes between healthy human individuals. Study summary: Plates per donor: three CD4 naive, three CD4 memory, two CD8 naive, one CD8 memory. The study's findings and limits: Generation probabilities were higher for clonotypes shared across all four sorted-subset donors than for unshared ones. There were few donors, and this limited the genetic and exposure-history diversity represented.

The data were produced by immunoSEQ multiplex PCR, yet TCRdb's version contains in-frame clones alone and is incomplete. The sample holds about 2.1 million clones, 93% seen once. Selected positively for CCR7 and CD45RO-negative, naive CD8 cells excluded terminally differentiated effector memory CD45RA+ cells. In the case of this clone: Its specificity is unknown.

The sequenced material came from naive CD8+ T cells from PBMCs. This TCR was sampled from a man aged 18 to 29 in good health. Some clones in this sample may be carry-over from other donors' samples.

In nucleotides, the CDR3 is TGTGCCAGCAGCTTTTGGCCAGGGGGCGGGGAAGATACGCAGTATTTT. Translation: CASSFWPGGGEDTQYF. The V call is TRBV11-2, the J call TRBJ2-3; TRBD1 agrees at 8 bases. CDR3 length equals 16 residues. V lost 3 bases to trimming and J lost 5 bases; unmatched junction nucleotides: 10. Germline lookup yields CDR1 SGHAT and CDR2 FQNNGV.